The 14 T cell receptor beta chains given below trace back to one sample, sequenced in a study of blood T cell repertoires in COVID-19. Some clones are missing from TCRdb's copy, which holds only in-frame ones; the method was immunoSEQ multiplex PCR. The data show fewer than 55,000 clones, around 90% seen once. Sequencing was carried out using peripheral blood. The receptor set was obtained from a man between 45 and 60 years old with active COVID-19.

This sequence joins TRBV7-9 and TRBJ2-3; D may be TRBD2 (5 bases). CDR3 length equals 14 residues. CDR1 and CDR2 from the germline V gene are SEHNR and FQNEAQ (reference sequence). Trimming left V 11 bases short and J 2 bases short, with 17 bases between. The CDR3 DNA reads TGTGCCTGGAAACGGGGAGCCCTCACAGATACGCAGTATTTT. Protein sequence: CAWKRGALTDTQYF.

The chain recombines TRBV6-5 with TRBJ2-4; 7 bases match TRBD1. Trimming removed 2 bases from V and 1 base from J; junction bases left unmatched: 5. The CDR3 runs to 16 residues. Germline lookup yields CDR1 MNHEY and CDR2 SVGAGI. The CDR3 loop reads CASSYKGARAKNIQYF. CDR3 coding DNA: TGTGCCAGCAGTTACAAGGGGGCGCGGGCCAAAAACATTCAGTACTTC.

V gene TRBV9 combines with J gene TRBJ2-6; a possible D gene is TRBD1 (5 bases). In germline, CDR1 is SGDLS, CDR2 YYNGEE. The CDR3 loop spans 16 amino acids. V dropped 2 bases and J dropped 2 bases, with 11 bases sitting between them. The CDR3 region has the DNA TGTGCCAGCAGCGTCTCGTCCAGGGCTGGGGCCAACGTCCTGACTTTC. It codes for CASSVSSRAGANVLTF. The whole variable domain, remainder taken from reference TRBV9 and TRBJ2-6, is DSGVTQTPKHLITATGQRVTLRCSPRSGDLSVYWYQQSLDQGLQFLIQYYNGEERAKGNILERFSAQQFPDLHSELNLSSLELGDSALYFCASSVSSRAGANVLTFGAGSRLTVL.

This chain connects TRBV11-2 to TRBJ1-6; D is unclear. CDR3 size: 13 residues. CDR1 and CDR2 (germline): SGHAT, FQNNGV. Trimming cost V 1 base and J 7 bases, with 5 bases left between them. The DNA of the CDR3 is TGTGCCAGCAGCTTAGCAGGAAATTCACCCCTCCACTTT. It codes for CASSLAGNSPLHF.

The rearrangement uses TRBV9 and TRBJ2-3, with 7 nucleotides matching TRBD2. CDR1 and CDR2 (germline): SGDLS, YYNGEE. Unmatched junction bases numbered 5, after V lost 3 bases and J lost 1 base. The CDR3 covers 15 residues. The CDR3 DNA follows: TGTGCCAGCAGCGAGCGGGCGGGGGGCACAGATACGCAGTATTTT. It encodes CASSERAGGTDTQYF.

The V gene is TRBV25-1, the J gene TRBJ1-2; D gene ambiguous. Germline-derived CDR1 and CDR2 are MGHDK and SYGVNS. The CDR3 consists of 14 residues. V shed 8 bases and J shed 5 bases, with 18 bases lying between them. This CDR3 reads CASQPRGGAYGYTF. The CDR3 DNA reads TGTGCCAGCCAGCCCCGGGGTGGAGCTTATGGCTACACCTTC.

The chain has TRBV7-2 and TRBJ2-1, with TRBD2 identical over 11 bases. The germline gives CDR1 SGHTA, CDR2 FQGNSA. After removal of 2 bases from V and 13 bases from J, the junction contained 7 bases not matched to a gene. This CDR3 is built from 14 residues. The CDR3 DNA sequence: TGTGCCAGCAGCTTAACACTAGCGGGGGCGAGCCAGTTCTTC. The encoded protein is CASSLTLAGASQFF.

The J gene is TRBJ2-1, the V gene TRBV7-3; tentatively, D is TRBD1 (5 bases). The germline V and J ends were trimmed by 3 bases and 0 bases, with 9 bases remaining between them. Germline CDR1 reads SGHTA; CDR2 reads FQGTGA. CDR3 length: 15 residues. The CDR3 loop reads CASSFQGGSYNEQFF. The CDR3 DNA is TGTGCCAGCAGCTTCCAGGGCGGCTCCTACAATGAGCAGTTCTTC.

The genes are TRBV7-6 and TRBJ2-2; a weak D match, TRBD2 (6 bases). The length of the CDR3 is 17 residues. Germline-derived CDR1 and CDR2 are SGHVS and FNYEAQ. V was trimmed by 5 bases and J by 1 base, leaving 17 bases between them. CDR3 sequence: CASSPNSGLLNTGELFF. CDR3 nucleotides: TGTGCCAGCAGCCCAAACTCTGGACTATTGAACACCGGGGAGCTGTTTTTT.

V usage is TRBV5-1 and J usage is TRBJ2-3; TRBD1 matches 8 bases. Trimming removed 4 bases from V and 4 bases from J; junction bases left unmatched: 5. The CDR3 length is 14 residues. From germline, CDR1 is SGHRS and CDR2 YFSETQ. CDR3: CASSSPGGADTQYF. The CDR3 DNA follows: TGCGCCAGCAGCAGCCCAGGGGGCGCAGATACGCAGTATTTT.

The J gene is TRBJ2-6, the V gene TRBV19; no definite D call. This CDR3 has 13 residues. CDR1 is LNHDA and CDR2 is SQIVND in the germline V gene (reference sequence). Trimming removed 2 bases at V and 11 bases at J, with 10 bases between. The CDR3 region has the DNA TGTGCCAGTAGTATACCCCCTCTCGACGTCCTGACTTTC. Encoded protein: CASSIPPLDVLTF.

The V and J genes are TRBV11-1 and TRBJ2-7; the D gene is possibly TRBD1 (5 bases). CDR1 SGHAT and CDR2 FQDESV come from the germline V gene (reference sequence). The CDR3 is made up of 15 amino acids. V was clipped by 1 base and J by 4 bases, with 14 bases between them. The CDR3 bases are TGTGCCAGCAGCTTAGGTGCAGGGCATCTTTACGAGCAGTACTTC. The encoded protein is CASSLGAGHLYEQYF.

The gene calls are TRBV20-1 and TRBJ2-7; 7 bases fit TRBD1. The CDR3 is 14 amino acids. Germline V CDR1 and CDR2: DFQATT, SNEGSKA (reference sequence). J was trimmed by 0 bases and V by 3 bases; bases with no gene match: 5. CDR3 sequence: CSASIGTDSYEQYF. The CDR3 nucleotides are TGCAGTGCTAGTATCGGGACAGACTCCTACGAGCAGTACTTC.

This sequence joins TRBV6-5 and TRBJ1-5; 8 bases agree with TRBD1. From germline, CDR1 is MNHEY and CDR2 SVGAGI. The CDR3 length is 12 residues. V trimming: 6 bases; J trimming: 7 bases; junction bases outside the gene matches: 2. The CDR3 DNA reads as TGTGCCAGCAGACAGGGGGAGCAGCCCCAGCATTTT. This encodes CASRQGEQPQHF.